A single sample is the source of the 9 T cell receptor beta chains below, sequenced in a study of Graves' ophthalmopathy and Graves' hyperthyroidism. Transcripts of RNA were the source for amplifying TCR beta CDR3 regions. Second-round multiplex PCR came after a first-round RT-PCR that employed HTBI primers. TCRdb re-derived calls from the multiplex PCR reads in MiXCR, one entry per CDR3 protein. Here the sample spans about 340,000 distinct CDR3 sequences, about 17% being singletons. The sample taken for sequencing was peripheral blood. All receptors come from an adult man with Graves' ophthalmopathy.

Comments on this clonotype: Compared with germline, one end of the junction differs, possibly owing to a read error. The J gene is TRBJ1-2, the V gene TRBV7-9; 8 nucleotides align to TRBD1. This CDR3 spans 14 amino acids. Looked up from germline, CDR1 is SEHNR and CDR2 is FQNEAQ (reference sequence). The CDR3 sequence is CASSLLGQDYGYIF. The CDR3 bases are TGTGCCAGCAGCTTGCTGGGACAGGATTATGGCTACATCTTC.

At least ten counts were recorded for this clonotype. The V gene is TRBV20-1, the J gene TRBJ2-5; D is uncertain. Germline CDR1 DFQATT, CDR2 SNEGSKA (reference sequence). This CDR3 has 14 amino acids. V lost 0 bases to trimming and J lost 2 bases, with 10 bases between them. In DNA form, the CDR3 reads TGCAGTGCTAGAGATCTCGCGAGACAAGAGACCCAGTACTTC. Protein: CSARDLARQETQYF.

This clonotype was counted many times. DNA for the CDR3: TGTGCCACCAGTGTGGAGAGGACCCCGAGCTCCTATAATTCACCCCTCCACTTT. Its protein product is CATSVERTPSSYNSPLHF. The chain couples TRBV24-1 to TRBJ1-6; no clear D gene. The V and J ends lost 5 bases and 0 bases respectively, with 16 bases between them. The CDR3 is 18 residues long. Germline V gene data show CDR1 as KGHDR and CDR2 as SFDVKD.

This clonotype has a count of ten or more. V is TRBV4-2 and J is TRBJ1-1; D is unresolved. V shed 0 bases and J shed 1 base, with 9 bases lying between them. The CDR3 loop spans 15 amino acids. Germline V gives CDR1 LGHNA, CDR2 YNFKEQ. This CDR3 is CASSQDSGRNTEAFF. The CDR3 region has the DNA TGTGCCAGCAGCCAAGATTCGGGGAGGAACACTGAAGCTTTCTTT.

This chain joins TRBV6-1 and TRBJ1-1; 7 nucleotides match TRBD1. Per the germline V gene, CDR1 is MNHNS and CDR2 is SASEGT. The CDR3 contains 14 residues. V lost 8 bases and J lost 6; bases outside the gene matches: 12. The CDR3 protein is CASGGQRVNAEAFF. In nucleotides, the CDR3 is TGTGCCAGCGGGGGACAGAGGGTTAACGCTGAAGCTTTCTTT.

This clonotype was counted many times. This chain joins TRBV10-3 and TRBJ2-5; TRBD2 aligns across 8 bases. The CDR3 totals 16 residues. The V gene's germline CDR1 is ENHRY and CDR2 SYGVKD. V dropped 4 bases and J dropped 0; count of bases not matched to a gene: 7. The CDR3 loop reads CAISVGSGGHQETQYF. The DNA of the CDR3 is TGTGCCATCAGTGTCGGGAGCGGGGGTCACCAAGAGACCCAGTACTTC.

In this sample, this clonotype turned up many times. V and J are TRBV7-9 and TRBJ1-2; D ambiguous. The CDR3 is 13 amino acids. In germline, CDR1 is SEHNR, CDR2 FQNEAQ (reference sequence). V lost 8 bases, J lost 4 bases, and 14 bases lay in between. The CDR3, as DNA: TGTGCCAGCGGTGTCCCTACTGGCTATGGCTACACCTTC. It codes for CASGVPTGYGYTF.

This clonotype has only a few counts. The chain has TRBV6-5 and TRBJ2-3; D could derive from TRBD1 or TRBD2 (5 bases each). Germline CDR1 and CDR2: MNHEY and SVGAGI. The germline V and J ends were trimmed by 0 bases and 5 bases, with 12 bases remaining between them. The CDR3 runs to 15 residues. CDR3 amino acids: CASSYSEGRGDTQYF. The CDR3 nucleotides are TGTGCCAGCAGTTACTCCGAGGGGCGAGGAGATACGCAGTATTTT.

The rearrangement joins TRBV11-2 to TRBJ2-7; a weak D match, TRBD2 (5 bases). Germline assignment: CDR1 SGHAT and CDR2 FQNNGV. The CDR3 is made up of 15 amino acids. V lost 0 bases, J lost 2 bases, and 11 bases lay in between. CDR3 bases: TGTGCCAGCAGCTTAGAACCCTCGGGGACCTACGAGCAGTACTTC. It codes for CASSLEPSGTYEQYF.